One and the same sample provided the 32 T cell receptor beta chains below, sequenced in a study of CD8+ T cells in alopecia areata (dated by TCRdb to 2016 to 2018). The receptor library was made with the immunoSEQ multiplex PCR assay. For TCR sequencing, RNA was extracted from every sample and reverse transcribed into cDNA to serve as template. Not all clones reach the TCRdb copy of this immuneACCESS table, which keeps in-frame sequences only. Checked studies attribute under half of the gap to unresolved V genes and leave the rest unexplained. This sample has about 200,000 clones in its table, and roughly 50% of those were observed once. In total, the top ten clones hold around 5% of the sample. The sequenced material came from CD8+ T cells sorted from blood. The receptors here all came from a human donor in good health.

CDR3 sequence: CASSVGSPWTQYF. For the CDR3, the DNA is TGTGCCAGCAGCGTAGGGAGCCCGTGGACCCAGTACTTC. V gene TRBV9 combines with J gene TRBJ2-5, with D unclear. The CDR3 consists of 13 residues. Germline V lookup: CDR1 SGDLS, CDR2 YYNGEE. Trimming shortened V by 0 bases and J by 7 bases, and 10 bases separated the two germline ends. The variable domain in full, completed from reference TRBV9 and TRBJ2-5, reads DSGVTQTPKHLITATGQRVTLRCSPRSGDLSVYWYQQSLDQGLQFLIQYYNGEERAKGNILERFSAQQFPDLHSELNLSSLELGDSALYFCASSVGSPWTQYFGPGTRLLVL.

The chain links TRBV29-1 to TRBJ2-5; D is unresolved. The CDR3 is made up of 15 amino acids. In germline, CDR1 is SQVTM, CDR2 ANQGSEA. Between the trimmed V and J ends, which lost 4 bases and 4 bases, there was a span of 19 bases. The CDR3 loop reads CSVVPPRKPGETQYF. In DNA, the CDR3 is TGCAGCGTTGTGCCCCCGCGTAAGCCGGGAGAGACCCAGTACTTC.

V is TRBV5-4 and J is TRBJ2-3; D may correspond to TRBD1 or TRBD2 (7 bases each). The germline V and J ends were trimmed by 4 bases and 3 bases, with 15 bases remaining between them. Germline V gives CDR1 SGHNT, CDR2 YYREEE (reference sequence). This CDR3 has 15 residues. CDR3 region: CASSPGGVDTDTQYF. The DNA for the CDR3 is TGTGCCAGCAGCCCAGGGGGGGTCGATACAGATACGCAGTATTTT.

The gene calls are TRBV7-8 and TRBJ2-1; no clear D gene. CDR3 length: 16 amino acids. Trimming removed 5 bases from V and 0 bases from J, with 14 bases in between. The germline CDR1 and CDR2 sequences are SGHVS and FQNEAQ. The CDR3 coding sequence is TGTGCCAGCAGCGTAGGGTCCTCCAGCTCCTACAATGAGCAGTTCTTC. Its protein product is CASSVGSSSSYNEQFF.

This sequence joins TRBV27 and TRBJ2-1, with D unclear. V gave up 5 bases and J gave up 9 bases, with 14 bases separating them. Germline loops: CDR1 MNHEY, CDR2 SMNVEV (reference sequence). The CDR3 loop spans 13 amino acids. CDR3 in amino acids: CASSRRLGGEQFF. The CDR3, as DNA: TGTGCCAGCAGTAGACGACTGGGCGGTGAGCAGTTCTTC.

The chain links TRBV25-1 to TRBJ1-1; 8 bases fit TRBD1. Trimming removed 6 bases from V and 4 bases from J; junction bases left unmatched: 7. From germline, CDR1 is MGHDK and CDR2 SYGVNS. The CDR3 spans 14 residues. The CDR3 protein is CASSLTGVSTEAFF. The CDR3 nucleotides read TGTGCCAGCAGCTTGACAGGGGTATCCACTGAAGCTTTCTTT. Full variable domain (rest looked up from reference TRBV25-1 and TRBJ1-1): EADIYQTPRYLVIGTGKKITLECSQTMGHDKMYWYQQDPGMELHLIHYSYGVNSTEKGDLSSESTVSRIRTEHFPLTLESARPSHTSQYLCASSLTGVSTEAFFGQGTRLTVV.

Written as DNA, the CDR3 is TGTGCCAGCGGGACAGGGGCGTTCCCCCCCCACAATGAGCAGTTCTTC. It encodes CASGTGAFPPHNEQFF. The rearrangement joins TRBV7-9 to TRBJ2-1, with TRBD1 matching over 10 bases. The CDR3 has 16 residues. The germline V gene has CDR1 SEHNR and CDR2 FQNEAQ (reference sequence). V lost 8 bases and J lost 5; bases outside the gene matches: 12. The full variable domain, in which reference TRBV7-9 and TRBJ2-1 provide the parts outside the CDR3, is DTGVSQNPRHKITKRGQNVTFRCDPISEHNRLYWYRQTLGQGPEFLTYFQNEAQLEKSRLLSDRFSAERPKGSFSTLEIQRTEQGDSAMYLCASGTGAFPPHNEQFFGPGTRLTVL.

The genes are TRBV15 and TRBJ2-6, with 9 bases matching TRBD1. Germline-derived CDR1 and CDR2 are LNHNV and YYDKDF (reference sequence). CDR3 length: 18 residues. With 5 bases clipped from V and 3 bases from J, the junction kept 11 bases outside the gene matches. The CDR3 sequence: CATSLTGGLRFGANVLTF. Written as DNA, the CDR3 is TGTGCCACCAGCCTAACAGGGGGCCTGAGGTTTGGGGCCAACGTCCTGACTTTC.

The rearrangement uses TRBV4-1 and TRBJ2-3; D is undetermined. The V gene's germline CDR1 is MGHRA and CDR2 YSYEKL. This CDR3 is built from 18 residues. The V and J ends lost 0 bases and 2 bases respectively, with 18 bases between them. The CDR3 spells CASSQDLVVRVDTDTQYF. Written as DNA, the CDR3 is TGCGCCAGCAGCCAAGATTTGGTCGTCCGCGTTGACACAGATACGCAGTATTTT.

This clone has a single count. This chain uses TRBV29-1 with TRBJ1-1; no reliable D call. CDR3 length equals 15 residues. The germline gives CDR1 SQVTM, CDR2 ANQGSEA. V dropped 2 bases and J dropped 0 bases, with 13 bases sitting between them. CDR3 nucleotide sequence: TGCAGCGTTGAACCCAAGGGTGTAATGAACACTGAAGCTTTCTTT. It translates to CSVEPKGVMNTEAFF.

The V gene is TRBV2, the J gene TRBJ2-1; tentatively, D is TRBD2 (6 bases). Deletions cut 3 bases from V and 5 bases from J, with 8 bases between. The CDR3 is 13 amino acids. Germline V lookup: CDR1 SNHLY, CDR2 FYNNEI. As DNA, the CDR3 is TGTGCCAGCAGTGACCTAGCGAACAATGAGCAGTTCTTC. Its protein is CASSDLANNEQFF.

The chain uses TRBV10-1 and TRBJ2-3, with D maybe TRBD1 (6 bases). From germline, CDR1 is WNHNN and CDR2 SYGVQD (reference sequence). This CDR3 has 15 residues. Trimming took off 0 bases at V and 2 bases at J, with 9 bases between the two ends. CDR3 in amino acids: CASSESRTATDTQYF. In DNA form, the CDR3 reads TGCGCCAGCAGTGAGTCCAGGACAGCCACAGATACGCAGTATTTT.

The V gene is TRBV29-1, the J gene TRBJ2-1, with TRBD2 matching 8 bases. Germline V gene sequence: CDR1 SQVTM, CDR2 ANQGSEA. Losses at the gene ends were 0 bases for V and 2 bases for J; bases not matched to a gene: 3. The CDR3 totals 15 residues. The CDR3 loop reads CSVEDGAGAYNEQFF. In nucleotides, the CDR3 is TGCAGCGTTGAAGACGGAGCGGGGGCCTACAATGAGCAGTTCTTC.

The J gene is TRBJ2-3, the V gene TRBV6-1; 8 bases line up with TRBD2. The germline V gene encodes CDR1 MNHNS and CDR2 SASEGT. Unmatched junction bases numbered 3, after V lost 7 bases and J lost 0 bases. The CDR3 has 14 residues. The CDR3 region is CASTAGGSTDTQYF. The CDR3 DNA reads as TGTGCCAGCACCGCGGGGGGAAGCACAGATACGCAGTATTTT.

The CDR3 is CASSDGHRANEQFF. CDR3 nucleotides: TGTGCCAGCAGTGATGGTCACAGGGCCAATGAGCAGTTCTTC. The genes are TRBV2 and TRBJ2-1, with D tentatively TRBD1 (6 bases). CDR3 length: 14 residues. V lost 3 bases and J lost 6, with 12 bases in between. The germline CDR1 and CDR2 sequences are SNHLY and FYNNEI.

This clone was counted a few times. This sequence joins TRBV7-9 and TRBJ2-5; D is uncertain. The CDR3 sequence is 15 residues long. CDR1 is SEHNR, CDR2 FQNEAQ, per germline (reference sequence). Trimming cost V 4 bases and J 7 bases, with 19 bases left between them. This chain's CDR3 is CASSSWPASIATQYF. DNA of the CDR3: TGTGCCAGCAGCTCGTGGCCCGCGAGTATTGCGACCCAGTACTTC.

V is TRBV7-9 and J is TRBJ2-1; D uncertain. In germline, CDR1 is SEHNR, CDR2 FQNEAQ (reference sequence). This CDR3 spans 11 amino acids. The V and J ends lost 6 bases and 8 bases respectively, with 8 bases between them. CDR3 nucleotide sequence: TGTGCCAGCAGGGGCTGGGATGAGCAGTTCTTC. It is translated as CASRGWDEQFF.

This clone was seen a handful of times. This chain links TRBV19 with TRBJ2-3, with D possibly TRBD2 on 5 matching bases. The CDR3 covers 13 residues. Per the germline V gene, CDR1 is LNHDA and CDR2 is SQIVND (reference sequence). V lost 6 bases and J 5 bases, leaving 12 bases between the germline ends. The CDR3 nucleotides are TGTGCCAGTAGAGGGAAGAGCGGAGATACGCAGTATTTT. It translates to CASRGKSGDTQYF.

This chain connects TRBV7-2 to TRBJ2-1, with D perhaps being TRBD1 or TRBD2 (6 bases each). The CDR3 is made up of 16 amino acids. The germline CDR1 and CDR2 sequences are SGHTA and FQGNSA. V shed 5 bases and J shed 7 bases, with 21 bases lying between them. CDR3: CASSPGLVGGWNEQFF. For the CDR3, the DNA is TGTGCCAGCAGCCCCGGGTTGGTCGGGGGCTGGAATGAGCAGTTCTTC.

The chain uses TRBV5-6 and TRBJ1-2; D is uncertain. From germline, CDR1 is SGHDT and CDR2 YYEEEE. The germline V and J ends were trimmed by 0 bases and 8 bases, with 11 bases remaining between them. The CDR3 sequence is 13 residues long. The DNA for the CDR3 is TGTGCCAGCAGCTTGGACGGAAGAGAGGGCTACACCTTC. The encoded protein is CASSLDGREGYTF.

The V gene is TRBV30, the J gene TRBJ1-4; 9 nucleotides agree with TRBD1. The CDR3 length is 13 residues. The V gene's germline CDR1 is GTSNPN and CDR2 SVGIG (reference sequence). V lost 5 bases and J lost 5; bases outside the gene matches: 3. The CDR3 DNA reads TGTGCCTGGGCCGGACAGGGGAATGAAAAACTGTTTTTT. As protein: CAWAGQGNEKLFF.

This chain links TRBV27 with TRBJ2-4, with D perhaps being TRBD1 or TRBD2 (5 bases each). Germline CDR1 reads MNHEY; CDR2 reads SMNVEV (reference sequence). This CDR3 spans 19 amino acids. Trimming took 4 bases from V and 0 from J, leaving 22 bases between them. CDR3 DNA: TGTGCCAGCAGTTCCGCCGGGGCGCATACCACTATAGCCAAAAACATTCAGTACTTC. It specifies CASSSAGAHTTIAKNIQYF.

V is TRBV2 and J is TRBJ2-3, with 14 positions matching TRBD2. V was clipped by 5 bases and J by 0 bases; unmatched bases: 4. This CDR3 contains 17 residues. The germline CDR1 and CDR2 sequences are SNHLY and FYNNEI. The CDR3 is CASSQTSGGVSTDTQYF. The CDR3 nucleotides read TGTGCCAGCAGTCAGACTAGCGGGGGGGTGAGCACAGATACGCAGTATTTT.

V gene TRBV19 combines with J gene TRBJ2-1; D is unclear. Germline assignment: CDR1 LNHDA and CDR2 SQIVND (reference sequence). Trimming pared 7 bases from V and 6 bases from J, leaving 19 bases between. The CDR3 has 15 amino acids. This CDR3 is CASKVSHLSPNEQFF. CDR3 nucleotides: TGTGCCAGTAAGGTCAGCCACCTTTCCCCCAATGAGCAGTTCTTC.

This chain uses TRBV4-1 with TRBJ2-7; D remains unclear. Trimming removed 4 bases at V and 2 bases at J, with 18 bases between. The CDR3 sequence is 16 residues long. The germline gives CDR1 MGHRA, CDR2 YSYEKL. CDR3 nucleotides: TGCGCCAGCAGCCCGGAGCGCGCCCGGACGGCCTACGAGCAGTACTTC. It codes for CASSPERARTAYEQYF.

The gene calls are TRBV5-1 and TRBJ2-1; perhaps TRBD2 as D (5 bases). Trimming took 4 bases from V and 0 from J, leaving 14 bases between them. This CDR3 has 16 amino acids. Germline CDR1 and CDR2: SGHRS and YFSETQ. The CDR3 DNA follows: TGCGCCAGCAGCGTGTTTAGCGAACCCTCCTACAATGAGCAGTTCTTC. Translated: CASSVFSEPSYNEQFF.

A few counts support this clone. This rearrangement joins TRBV30 to TRBJ2-5; the D gene could be TRBD1 or TRBD2 (5 bases each). The germline gives CDR1 GTSNPN, CDR2 SVGIG (reference sequence). The CDR3 covers 13 residues. The germline V and J ends were trimmed by 0 bases and 5 bases, with 10 bases remaining between them. Here the CDR3 reads CAWSVLGTETQYF. As DNA, the CDR3 is TGTGCCTGGAGTGTCTTGGGGACGGAGACCCAGTACTTC.

A single count supports this clone. The chain joins TRBV6-5 to TRBJ1-6, with a possible D match to TRBD1 (5 bases). Trimming pared 7 bases from V and 7 bases from J, leaving 14 bases between. CDR1 and CDR2 (germline): MNHEY, SVGAGI. This CDR3 has 14 amino acids. The CDR3 DNA reads as TGTGCCAGCAATCTCCAGGGAGACAATTCACCCCTCCACTTT. The encoded protein is CASNLQGDNSPLHF.

The rearrangement links TRBV7-9 to TRBJ2-7; possibly TRBD2 for D (6 bases). In germline, CDR1 is SEHNR, CDR2 FQNEAQ (reference sequence). The CDR3 is made up of 17 amino acids. V lost 5 bases and J 2 bases, leaving 22 bases between the germline ends. This CDR3 is CASSTPTDGTGTYEQYF. In DNA, the CDR3 is TGTGCCAGCAGCACCCCGACAGACGGGACTGGTACCTACGAGCAGTACTTC.

The rearrangement links TRBV27 to TRBJ2-7; D is possibly TRBD1 (5 bases). Trimming shortened V by 2 bases and J by 0 bases, and 11 bases separated the two germline ends. This CDR3 contains 15 residues. Germline V gene data show CDR1 as MNHEY and CDR2 as SMNVEV (reference sequence). CDR3 DNA: TGTGCCAGCAGTTTAGGTGGGGCAGTCTCCTACGAGCAGTACTTC. As protein: CASSLGGAVSYEQYF.

This clone has a handful of counts. V usage is TRBV18 and J usage is TRBJ2-3, with 7 bases aligning to TRBD2. The germline gives CDR1 KGHSH, CDR2 LQKENI. The ends lost 1 base at V and 8 bases at J; junction bases unmatched: 6. CDR3 length: 14 residues. The CDR3 sequence is CASSPRSGEGTQYF. CDR3 nucleotides: TGTGCCAGCTCACCACGCAGCGGGGAGGGTACGCAGTATTTT.

This chain links TRBV29-1 with TRBJ1-2; 8 bases align to TRBD1. The CDR3 sequence is 12 residues long. Germline V gene data show CDR1 as SQVTM and CDR2 as ANQGSEA. V trimming: 5 bases; J trimming: 5 bases; junction bases outside the gene matches: 4. CDR3 sequence reads: CSVLTGEYGYTF. Written as DNA, the CDR3 is TGCAGCGTTCTGACAGGGGAGTATGGCTACACCTTC.